This TCR beta chain was identified during a study of blood T cells in healthy people across ages (dated by TCRdb to the mid-2010s). Background for the entire study: In model experiments, template switching captured about one uniquely barcoded TCR beta cDNA molecule for every two T cells. Age-related changes in TCR beta repertoire diversity were measured in the study by deep sequencing normalized with unique cDNA molecular identifiers. Four age groups were formed from the donors: young (average approximately 15 years), middle-aged (just under 40), aged (approximately 60) and long-lived (approximately 80). Donors of different ages were randomly distributed across sequencing lanes to avoid experimental bias. For two donors (one aged 18 to 29 and one aged 80 or older), the study analyzed two additional independent replicas of 1 million unique cDNA reads from the same blood draw.

Donors were a few dozen systemically healthy Caucasian individuals from Russia aged 6 to 90 years. Around 10 milliliters of peripheral blood were collected from each donor into EDTA-treated Vacutainer tubes. Ficoll-Paque density-gradient centrifugation was used to isolate PBMCs, with at least 7 million obtained per sample. Total RNA, at least 6 micrograms per sample, was extracted from PBMCs with Trizol reagent. For every donor, flow cytometry on a PBMC aliquot measured the percentage of naive CD45RAhigh/CD27high T cells. The library came from 5' RACE. The sequencing machine was an Illumina HiSeq 2500. A second PCR of roughly 6 to 12 cycles was performed with a sample-barcoded 5' primer and a J-beta primer mix. A unique molecular identifier was introduced onto each TCR beta cDNA molecule by a template-switch 5' adaptor carrying 12 random nucleotides. Each sample yielded at least 3 million CDR3-containing paired-end reads. All of the RNA was converted into first-strand cDNA using the Mint cDNA synthesis kit, with a TRBC-specific oligonucleotide serving as the primer. After uracil-DNA glycosylase treatment, a first 18-cycle PCR used universal primers M1SS and BC2_uni_R on all cDNA. The original methods were these. Normalization of each sample was performed by random selection of 1 million high-quality reads, each carrying a distinct molecular identifier. Reads with shared molecular identifiers were discarded instead of being binned into consensus sequences. MiTCR, set to a Q25 quality threshold and the strictest error-elimination algorithm, was used for CDR3 identification, clonotype clustering and error correction. A nonparametric unseen species model with Euler transformation was used to estimate a lower bound on total TCR beta diversity. TCRdb reran the public reads through fastp at Q25 and MiXCR, keeping productive beta chains. Every entry covers one CDR3 protein and lists the most common genes and DNA from its rows. The V and J calls, along with clone size, are taken from TCRdb and not from the paper's own processing. This sample gives 650,000 or so distinct CDR3 sequences in total; 52% of them show up just once. Of the sample, about 14% falls within the top ten clones.

Results the study describes overall, beyond this receptor: Since profiling was done on bulk unsorted PBMCs, naive and antigen-experienced compartments could not be conclusively compared. Observed TCR beta diversity per million T cells fell roughly linearly with age, and a significant reduction was already apparent by age roughly 40. Because the CMV infection status of the donors was unknown, age-related changes in expanded clonotypes may potentially have been confounded. The percentage of naive T cells measured by flow cytometry correlated strongly with observed TCR beta diversity. Compared with the aged group, more naive CD4+ T cells, fewer expanded clones and increased TCR diversity were shown by the long-lived group, suggesting age selection. Estimates of total diversity based on one million sequenced T cells were regarded as lower bounds and as underestimates.

On this clonotype: The antigen this receptor binds is unknown. No base-level quality is on record; no much larger clone is a single base apart.

The germline V gene (reference sequence) gives CDR1 as DFQATT and CDR2 as SNEGSKA. The junction carries 16 bases between V and J, which are trimmed by 6 bases and 2 bases respectively. The CDR3 runs 14 amino acids, cysteine and phenylalanine included. The DNA shown is the 42-base CDR3, in frame from base 1. The sequenced material came from blood. The sequence was obtained from a woman of 80 years or more in good health. Rearrangement joined TRBV20-1 to TRBJ2-5; the D gene is not confidently resolved. The nucleotides are TGCAGTGCGATGAGCCCGACGGATCAAGAGACCCAGTACTTC. This sequence encodes CSAMSPTDQETQYF.